The sequence of this TCR beta chain was determined in a study of CD8+CD57+ T cells in acquired aplastic anemia. Those patients picked for sequencing had displayed CD8+CD57+ cell expansion on flow cytometry. Germline CDR1 SGHRS, CDR2 YFSETQ. This CDR3 has 16 residues. The ends were cut back, 1 base at V and 4 bases at J, with 15 bases in the middle. In its sample, this clonotype was seen a few times. Antigen specificity is unknown. Using genomic DNA as the template, TCR beta VDJ and CDR3 profiling was carried out. TCRdb reanalysed the reads using MiXCR and keeps one entry per CDR3 protein. The profile covers about 470,000 distinct CDR3 sequences, with roughly a third appearing a single time and 0.75% to 0.95% taken by the ten largest. Study-wide points: CD8+ Simpson's diversity in patients was not significantly different from that in controls. Found in both controls and patients were around 29 CD8+ CDR3 sequences.

This TCR was recovered from a human donor with aplastic anemia. The chain is built from TRBV5-1 and TRBJ1-3; D is possibly TRBD1 (5 bases). The sequenced sample consisted of sorted CD4+, CD8+, or CD8+CD57+ T cells (not recorded which) from PBMCs. In nucleotides, the CDR3 is TGCGCCAGCAGCTTGCGAGGGGCTGTTATGGGAAACACCATATATTTT. Its protein is CASSLRGAVMGNTIYF.